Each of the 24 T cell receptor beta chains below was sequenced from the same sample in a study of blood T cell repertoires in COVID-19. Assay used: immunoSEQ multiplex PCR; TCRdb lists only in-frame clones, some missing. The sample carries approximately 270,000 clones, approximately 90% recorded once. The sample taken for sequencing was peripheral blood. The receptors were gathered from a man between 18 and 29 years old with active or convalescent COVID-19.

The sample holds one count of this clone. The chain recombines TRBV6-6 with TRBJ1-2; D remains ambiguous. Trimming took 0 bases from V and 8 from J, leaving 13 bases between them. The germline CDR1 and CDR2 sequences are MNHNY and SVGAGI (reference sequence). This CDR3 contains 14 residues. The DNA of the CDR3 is TGTGCCAGCAGTTACTCATTGGAGGGAAGCGGCTACACCTTC. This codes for CASSYSLEGSGYTF.

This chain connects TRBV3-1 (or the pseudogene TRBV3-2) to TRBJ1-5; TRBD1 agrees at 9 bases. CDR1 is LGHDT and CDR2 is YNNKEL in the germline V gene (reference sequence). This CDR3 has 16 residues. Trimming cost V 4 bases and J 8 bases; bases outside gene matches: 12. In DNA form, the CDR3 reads TGTGCCAGCAGCCCCCTGACAGGGGGAATGATCAAGCCCCAGCATTTT. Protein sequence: CASSPLTGGMIKPQHF.

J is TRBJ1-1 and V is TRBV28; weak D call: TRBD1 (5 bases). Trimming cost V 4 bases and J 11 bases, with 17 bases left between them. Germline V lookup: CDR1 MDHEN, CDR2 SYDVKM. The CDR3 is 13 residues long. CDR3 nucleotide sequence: TGTGCCAGCAGTTATGACAGAATCAAACCGGCTTTCTTT. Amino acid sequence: CASSYDRIKPAFF.

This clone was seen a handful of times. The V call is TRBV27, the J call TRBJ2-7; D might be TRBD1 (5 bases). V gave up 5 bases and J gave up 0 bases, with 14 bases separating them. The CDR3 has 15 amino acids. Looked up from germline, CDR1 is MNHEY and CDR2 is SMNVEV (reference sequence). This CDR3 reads CASSPPTAISYEQYF. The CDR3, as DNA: TGTGCCAGCAGTCCCCCGACAGCAATCTCCTACGAGCAGTACTTC.

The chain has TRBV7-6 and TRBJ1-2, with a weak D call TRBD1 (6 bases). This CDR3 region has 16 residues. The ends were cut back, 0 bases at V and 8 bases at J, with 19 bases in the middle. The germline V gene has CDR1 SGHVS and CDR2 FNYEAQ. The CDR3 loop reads CASSLAYGGADGGYTF. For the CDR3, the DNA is TGTGCCAGCAGCTTAGCGTATGGGGGGGCGGACGGCGGCTACACCTTC. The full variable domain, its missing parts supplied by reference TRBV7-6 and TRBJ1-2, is GAGVSQSPRYKVTKRGQDVALRCDPISGHVSLYWYRQALGQGPEFLTYFNYEAQQDKSGLPNDRFSAERPEGSISTLTIQRTEQRDSAMYRCASSLAYGGADGGYTFGSGTRLTVV.

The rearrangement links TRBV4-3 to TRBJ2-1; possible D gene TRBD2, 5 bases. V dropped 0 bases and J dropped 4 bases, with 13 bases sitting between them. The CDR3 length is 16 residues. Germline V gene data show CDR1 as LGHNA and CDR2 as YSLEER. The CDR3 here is CASSQDEGQEYNEQFF. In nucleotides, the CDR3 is TGCGCCAGCAGCCAAGATGAGGGCCAGGAGTACAATGAGCAGTTCTTC.

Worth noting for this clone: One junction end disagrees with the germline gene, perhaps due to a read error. This CDR3 reads CASSTTLQGTVKNCHF. CDR3 coding DNA: TGTGCCAGCAGTACAACTCTACAGGGGACGGTGAAAAACTGCCATTTT. V gene TRBV6-2 or TRBV6-3 combines with J gene TRBJ1-4; 7 positions match TRBD1. The CDR3 is 16 amino acids. Germline CDR1 MNHEY, CDR2 SVGEGT.

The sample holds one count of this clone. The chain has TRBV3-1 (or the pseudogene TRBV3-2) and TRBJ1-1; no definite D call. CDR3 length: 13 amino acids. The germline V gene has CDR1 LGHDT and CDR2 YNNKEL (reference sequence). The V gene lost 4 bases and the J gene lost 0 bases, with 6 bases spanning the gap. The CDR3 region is CASSLTVNTEAFF. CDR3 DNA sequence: TGTGCCAGCAGCCTCACAGTGAACACTGAAGCTTTCTTT.

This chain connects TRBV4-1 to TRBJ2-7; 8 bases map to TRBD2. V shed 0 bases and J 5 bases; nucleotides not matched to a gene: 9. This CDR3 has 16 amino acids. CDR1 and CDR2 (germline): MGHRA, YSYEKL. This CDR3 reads CASSQDLDSGGNEQYF. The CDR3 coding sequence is TGCGCCAGCAGCCAAGATCTTGACAGCGGGGGTAACGAGCAGTACTTC.

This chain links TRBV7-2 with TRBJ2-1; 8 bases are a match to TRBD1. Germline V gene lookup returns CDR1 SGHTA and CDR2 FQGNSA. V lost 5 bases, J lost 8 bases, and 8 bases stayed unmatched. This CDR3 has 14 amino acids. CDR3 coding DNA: TGTGCCAGCAGCCGCCGGACAGGGCCGCATGAGCAGTTCTTC. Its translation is CASSRRTGPHEQFF.

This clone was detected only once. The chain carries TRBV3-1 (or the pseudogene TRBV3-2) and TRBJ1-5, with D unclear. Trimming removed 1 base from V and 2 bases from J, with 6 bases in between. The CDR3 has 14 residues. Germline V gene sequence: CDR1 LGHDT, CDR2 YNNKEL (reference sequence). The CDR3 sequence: CASSQGRGNQPQHF. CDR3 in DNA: TGTGCCAGCAGCCAAGGGAGAGGCAATCAGCCCCAGCATTTT.

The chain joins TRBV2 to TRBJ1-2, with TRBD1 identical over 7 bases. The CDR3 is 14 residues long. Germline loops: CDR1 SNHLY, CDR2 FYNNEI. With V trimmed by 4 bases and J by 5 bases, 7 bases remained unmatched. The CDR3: CASSGQGRDYGYTF. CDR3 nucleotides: TGTGCCAGCAGTGGACAGGGAAGGGATTATGGCTACACCTTC.

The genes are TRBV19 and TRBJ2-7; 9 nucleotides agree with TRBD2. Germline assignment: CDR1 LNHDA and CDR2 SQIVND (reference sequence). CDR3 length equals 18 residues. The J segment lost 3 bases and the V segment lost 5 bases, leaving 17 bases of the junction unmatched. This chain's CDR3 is CASSSPGLALLSLYEQYF. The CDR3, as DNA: TGTGCCAGTAGTTCACCGGGACTAGCATTGTTGAGCCTCTACGAGCAGTACTTC. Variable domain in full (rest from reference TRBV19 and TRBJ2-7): DGGITQSPKYLFRKEGQNVTLSCEQNLNHDAMYWYRQDPGQGLRLIYYSQIVNDFQKGDIAEGYSVSREKKESFPLTVTSAQKNPTAFYLCASSSPGLALLSLYEQYFGPGTRLTVT.

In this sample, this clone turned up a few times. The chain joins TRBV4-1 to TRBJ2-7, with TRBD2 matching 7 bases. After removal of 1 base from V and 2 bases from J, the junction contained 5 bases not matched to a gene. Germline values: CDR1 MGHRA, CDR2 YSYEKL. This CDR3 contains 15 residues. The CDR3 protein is CASSQALAAPYEQYF. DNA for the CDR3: TGCGCCAGCAGCCAAGCGCTAGCGGCCCCCTACGAGCAGTACTTC.

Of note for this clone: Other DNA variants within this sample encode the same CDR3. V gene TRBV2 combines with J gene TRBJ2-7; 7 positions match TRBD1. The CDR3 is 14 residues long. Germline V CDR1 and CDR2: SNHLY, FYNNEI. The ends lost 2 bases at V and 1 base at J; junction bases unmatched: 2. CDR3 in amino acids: CASSELGQSYEQYF. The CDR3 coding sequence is TGTGCCAGCAGTGAATTGGGACAGTCCTACGAGCAGTACTTC.

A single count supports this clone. The CDR3 loop is CASSRNRGTGSPDTQYF. Here the CDR3 DNA reads TGTGCCAGCAGCCGGAACCGCGGGACAGGGAGCCCAGATACGCAGTATTTT. This chain joins TRBV5-5 and TRBJ2-3, with 9 bases lining up with TRBD1. V trimming: 4 bases; J trimming: 4 bases; junction bases outside the gene matches: 13. This CDR3 contains 17 residues. In germline, CDR1 is SGHKS, CDR2 YYEKEE (reference sequence). Complete variable domain (other parts from reference TRBV5-5 and TRBJ2-3): DAGVTQSPTHLIKTRGQQVTLRCSPISGHKSVSWYQQVLGQGPQFIFQYYEKEERGRGNFPDRFSARQFPNYSSELNVNALLLGDSALYLCASSRNRGTGSPDTQYFGPGTRLTVL.

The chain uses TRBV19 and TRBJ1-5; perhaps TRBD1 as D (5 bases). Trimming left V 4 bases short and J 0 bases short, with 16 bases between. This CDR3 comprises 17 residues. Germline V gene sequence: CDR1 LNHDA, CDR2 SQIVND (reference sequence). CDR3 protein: CASSSREGSYSNQPQHF. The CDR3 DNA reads TGTGCCAGTAGTAGCAGGGAGGGGAGCTATAGCAATCAGCCCCAGCATTTT.

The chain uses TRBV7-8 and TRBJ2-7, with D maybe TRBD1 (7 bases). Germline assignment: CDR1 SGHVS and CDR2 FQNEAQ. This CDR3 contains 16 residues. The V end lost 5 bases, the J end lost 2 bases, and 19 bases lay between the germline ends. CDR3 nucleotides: TGTGCCAGCAGCCCAGTACCAGGGGGGAAACCCTACGAGCAGTACTTC. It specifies CASSPVPGGKPYEQYF.

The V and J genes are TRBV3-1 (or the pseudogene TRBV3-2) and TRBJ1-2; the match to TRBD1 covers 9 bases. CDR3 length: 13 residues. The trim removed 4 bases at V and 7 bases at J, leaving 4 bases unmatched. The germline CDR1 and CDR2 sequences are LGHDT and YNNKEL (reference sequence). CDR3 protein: CASSPTGGFGYTF. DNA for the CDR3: TGTGCCAGCAGCCCTACAGGGGGCTTTGGCTACACCTTC.

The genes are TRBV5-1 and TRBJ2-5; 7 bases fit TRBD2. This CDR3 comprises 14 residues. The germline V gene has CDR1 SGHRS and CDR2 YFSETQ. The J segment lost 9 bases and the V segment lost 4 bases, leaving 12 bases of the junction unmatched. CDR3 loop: CASSPTGTNGAQYF. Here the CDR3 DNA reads TGCGCCAGCAGCCCAACCGGGACTAACGGGGCCCAGTACTTC.

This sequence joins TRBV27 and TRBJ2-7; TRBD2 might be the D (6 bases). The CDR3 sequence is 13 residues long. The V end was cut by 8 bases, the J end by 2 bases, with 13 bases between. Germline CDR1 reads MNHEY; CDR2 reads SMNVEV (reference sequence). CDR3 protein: CASRDLAAYEQYF. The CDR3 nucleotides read TGTGCCAGCCGGGACTTGGCGGCCTACGAGCAGTACTTC.

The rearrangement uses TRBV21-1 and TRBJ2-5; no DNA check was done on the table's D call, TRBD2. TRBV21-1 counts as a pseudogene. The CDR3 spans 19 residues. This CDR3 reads CASSPRPGLAVPKGETQYF. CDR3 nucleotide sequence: TGTGCCAGCAGCCCCCGCCCCGGACTAGCGGTTCCAAAAGGGGAGACCCAGTACTTC.

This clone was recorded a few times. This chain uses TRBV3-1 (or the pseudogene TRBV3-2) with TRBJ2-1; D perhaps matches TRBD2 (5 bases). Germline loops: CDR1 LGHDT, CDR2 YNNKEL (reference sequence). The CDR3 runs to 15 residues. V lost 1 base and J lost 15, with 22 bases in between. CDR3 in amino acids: CASSQVPGGCLDGFF. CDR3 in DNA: TGTGCCAGCAGCCAAGTCCCAGGAGGTTGCCTAGATGGGTTCTTC.

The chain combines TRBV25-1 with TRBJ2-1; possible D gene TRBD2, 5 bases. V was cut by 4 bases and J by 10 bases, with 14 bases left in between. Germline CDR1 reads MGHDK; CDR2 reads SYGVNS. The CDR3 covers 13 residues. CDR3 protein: CASSVATRREQFF. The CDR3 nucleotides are TGTGCCAGCAGTGTAGCGACCCGAAGGGAGCAGTTCTTC.